This T cell receptor beta chain was sequenced for a study of post-analysis software for immune sequencing data. Study information: Relapsing-remitting, secondary progressive and progressive-relapsing multiple sclerosis courses were included.

J gave up 0 bases and V 6 bases, and 5 bases lay outside the gene matches. This CDR3 region has 16 residues. In germline, CDR1 is DFQATT, CDR2 SNEGSKA (reference sequence). About this clonotype: Antigen specificity is unknown.

Included in the TCR beta cDNA libraries were unique molecular identifiers. MiXCR, applied by TCRdb to the PCR reads, yields one record per CDR3 protein. The profile shows 250,000 to 300,000 distinct CDR3 sequences, 35% to 45% of them singletons. Study-level points and caveats: About 5 TRBV segments, including TRBV5-6, TRBV5-1 and TRBV20-1, were more frequent in patients than controls.

The receptor was isolated from a girl aged 10-17 years with multiple sclerosis. Input material: blood. The chain recombines TRBV20-1 with TRBJ2-6; 10 bases match TRBD1. DNA of the CDR3: TGCAGTGCCAGACAGGGGGCGAGCTCTGGGGCCAACGTCCTGACTTTC. Its translation: CSARQGASSGANVLTF.